Included here is one T cell receptor (beta chain) sequence, with context. Its antigen is not yet known. Per-nucleotide qualities are absent, and no much larger clonotype sits a single base away. The data originate from a study of shared clonotypes between healthy human individuals (dated by TCRdb to 2019 to 2021). With regard to the full study: The cohort comprised a couple of women and three men aged 18 to 49 years. Per donor, three plates each were used for CD4 naive and CD4 memory, two for CD8 naive, and one for CD8 memory. To estimate repertoire size and how much clonotypes are shared between individuals, the study performed deep sequencing of blood TCR repertoires from five healthy adults. Different laboratories and diverse techniques were used to prepare libraries and sequence TCR repertoires, to increase sequencing depth and limit assay-specific biases. Each donor's leukapheresis produced roughly between about 0.8 and 8.9 billion PBMCs. Broad study findings and their caveats: Rarefaction of sorted-subset datasets indicated incomplete sequencing despite the large sequencing depth. Sampling was restricted to blood, and TCR repertoires in tissue are likely to differ from TCR repertoires in blood. Compared with non-shared clonotypes, clonotypes shared by all four sorted-subset donors had higher generation probabilities. Estimated clonotype richness was generally larger for naive than for memory subsets. Pairwise subsampling indicated that sequencing depth was expected to affect the degree of clonotype sharing among donors. Because the study included only a small number of donors, the genetic and exposure-history diversity represented was limited. Sharing across a handful of donors was observed for around 5% of naive CD4, under 4% of naive CD8, over 2% of memory CD4, and 0.4% of memory CD8 clonotypes.

TCR CDR3 regions were amplified from genomic DNA by multiplex PCR using the deep immunoSEQ assay. For each cell subset, the extracted genomic DNA was distributed evenly across all wells of several immunoSEQ 96-well plates, and each plate served as one replicate. Each replicate PCR for sorted subsets received roughly 0.2 ug genomic DNA, equal to about 30,000 T cell genomes. The purified libraries were quantified using a Qubit 3.0 fluorometer, sized with a Bioanalyzer 2100, and then quantified again using the KAPA Library Quantification kit. A separate single-read 150-cycle Illumina NextSeq 550 flow cell was used to sequence each immunoSEQ 96-well plate. The authors' analysis ran thus. Because only junctional sequences without quality scores were contained in the immunoSEQ output, filtering matching that applied to full-length reads could not be performed. To assign V/J genes and CDR3, sequences were annotated using PyIR, a Python wrapper for IgBLAST v1.9, with IMGT germline references. Reads were removed for weak V/J assignments (E-value above 1e-6), missing CDR3, stop codons, out-of-frame junctions, or ambiguous translated residues. V3J clonotypes were defined as sequences sharing the same inferred V gene, J gene, and CDR3 amino acid sequence. Percentage overlap between repertoires was computed as shared unique clonotypes divided by the size of the smaller repertoire. Richness of each repertoire was evaluated using RTK rarefaction, the Chao1 estimator, and Recon v2.1 estimates of unobserved clonotypes. Generation probabilities for all TCRbeta clonotypes obtained by the gDNA method from a handful of donors were computed using OLGA. This is the immuneACCESS table as TCRdb keeps it, with only in-frame sequences that have V and J called. A part of the clones is gone; compared with another copy, unresolved V genes explain less than half, and the rest is unexplained. V, J and clone size are taken as reported in that table, and D and trimming were inferred from the DNA itself. Present in this sample are about 680,000 clones, more than 70% of which were seen just once. Around 2% of the sample goes to the ten largest clones.

Donors were healthy HIV-negative adults with no recently reported acute infections or vaccinations. Every donor was a Caucasian adult residing in Nashville, Tennessee, USA. CD4+ T cells were enriched by magnetic negative selection, after which naive cells were positively selected on CD45RA and the negative fraction was taken as the memory subset. Blood was collected by leukapheresis, and PBMCs were isolated by Ficoll-Histopaque density gradient centrifugation and then cryopreserved in liquid nitrogen vapor phase. Analytical flow cytometry was used to check the purity and quantity of each magnetically sorted T cell population. Genomic DNA was isolated from every sorted fraction and measured by UV absorbance on a Nanodrop 2000c. From the cysteine through the phenylalanine, the CDR3 covers 17 amino acids. Of the read, only the CDR3 DNA is kept; its 51 bases are in frame from base 1. V is reduced by 2 bases and J by 6 bases, leaving a spacing of 22 bases between them. According to the germline V gene, CDR1 reads MNHNS and CDR2 reads SASEGT.

This receptor was obtained from a woman between 25 and 40 years old in good health. Sample: memory CD4+ T cells sorted from blood. The cell subset or site label, read with the paper, signifies: CD45RA-negative fraction. The chain links TRBV6-1 with TRBJ1-2; the D segment could be TRBD1, given 6 matching bases. The CDR3 protein sequence reads: CASSERIAGTPGHGYTF. At the DNA level, the sequence is TGTGCCAGCAGTGAAAGGATCGCAGGGACACCGGGGCATGGCTACACCTTC.